The rows below give T cell receptor beta chains drawn from one sample of a study of blood T cell repertoires in COVID-19. The repertoire was sequenced with immunoSEQ multiplex PCR; TCRdb's copy has only in-frame clones and lacks some. Altogether around 190,000 clones are present, roughly 84% being singletons, with the ten largest covering about 4.9%. The sequencing sample was made of peripheral blood. Receptor source: an elderly woman with acute or convalescent COVID-19. CDR3s include the opening cysteine and the closing phenylalanine or tryptophan. A D gene is named only where the DNA matches it firmly. Expanded clones are given a class, and other clones once, few, many or no size at all.

abundance	d_gene	v_gene	j_gene	CDR3nt	CDR3aa
once	TRBD1	TRBV28	TRBJ1-1	TGTGCCAGCACCCCCCCAGGGACAGTTCTACTGGGGGCTTTCTTT	CASTPPGTVLLGAFF
.	.	TRBV25-1	TRBJ2-6	TGTGCCAGCAGAAGGAGCTCTGGGGCCAACGTCCTGACTTTC	CASRRSSGANVLTF
.	.	TRBV18	TRBJ1-5	TGTGCCAGCTCAAATCTACAGGGAAATCTGCCCAATCAGCCCCAGCATTTT	CASSNLQGNLPNQPQHF
once	TRBD1	TRBV6-6	TRBJ1-4	TGTGCCAGCAGTTATCCAGGGGGATTTAATGAAAAACTGTTTTTT	CASSYPGGFNEKLFF
.	.	TRBV6-2/TRBV6-3	TRBJ1-5	TGTGCCAGCAGTTACGTGAACATATATCAGCCCCAGCATTTT	CASSYVNIYQPQHF
.	.	TRBV18	TRBJ2-2	TGTGCCAGCTCACCCTGGACAGAAAACACCGGGGAGCTGTTTTTT	CASSPWTENTGELFF
few	.	TRBV20-1	TRBJ1-6	TGCAGTGCCCCTGGGGTCGGGGCCCTCCACTTT	CSAPGVGALHF
.	.	TRBV7-2	TRBJ2-3	TGTGCCAGCAGCTTGAGTTCCTGGACAGATACGCAGTATTTT	CASSLSSWTDTQYF
.	.	TRBV18	TRBJ1-6	TGTGCCAGCTCACTTCGACAAAGTCGGAATTCACCCCTCCACTTT	CASSLRQSRNSPLHF
.	.	TRBV9	TRBJ1-1	TGTGCCAGCAGCCCTCAACTCCGGGACACTGAAGCTTTCTTT	CASSPQLRDTEAFF
.	.	TRBV7-2	TRBJ2-1	TGTGCCAGCAGCTTAACGGGTGCACCGAATGGAAATGAGCAGTTCTTC	CASSLTGAPNGNEQFF
few	TRBD1	TRBV7-2	TRBJ2-1	TGTGCCAGCAGCCCTACAGGGGGCTTCTACAATGAGCAGTTCTTC	CASSPTGGFYNEQFF
.	.	TRBV6-2/TRBV6-3	TRBJ2-7	TGTGCCAGCAGTTACAAAATCACCTACGAGCAGTACTTC	CASSYKITYEQYF
.	.	TRBV28	TRBJ1-1	TGTGCCAGCAGTCCGGGCCCGGGGAGCACTGAAGCTTTCTTT	CASSPGPGSTEAFF
.	TRBD1	TRBV29-1	TRBJ1-2	TGCAGCGTTGGACAGGGCCCCTACTATGGCTACACCTTC	CSVGQGPYYGYTF
.	.	TRBV5-1	TRBJ1-2	TGCGCCAGCAGCTTGGACGCGGGTGTTGGCTACACCTTC	CASSLDAGVGYTF
few	TRBD1	TRBV7-9	TRBJ1-2	TGTGCCAGCAGCTCCGGGACAGGGACAAACTATGGCTACACCTTC	CASSSGTGTNYGYTF
.	.	TRBV7-2	TRBJ2-7	TGTGCCAGCAGCTTTCCCCAGGGGAGCGAGCAGTACTTC	CASSFPQGSEQYF
.	.	TRBV6-5	TRBJ2-2	TGTGCCAGCAGTTACTCGTCAGGGGACGGGGAGCTGTTTTTT	CASSYSSGDGELFF
.	TRBD1	TRBV30	TRBJ2-5	TGTGCCTGGCAGGGGGCGGGCGAGACCCAGTACTTC	CAWQGAGETQYF
.	TRBD1	TRBV6-5	TRBJ2-5	TGTGCCAGCAGTTACCAAGGGACAGGCGGAGGAGAGACCCAGTACTTC	CASSYQGTGGGETQYF
.	TRBD1	TRBV24-1	TRBJ1-2	TGTGCCACCAGTGATCCCGGGACAGGGGGCGTTTATGGCTACACCTTC	CATSDPGTGGVYGYTF
.	TRBD1	TRBV5-1	TRBJ1-1	TGCGCCAGCAGCCGGGGACAGGTGAACACTGAAGCTTTCTTT	CASSRGQVNTEAFF
.	TRBD1	TRBV19	TRBJ1-1	TGTGCCAGTTCTACCCAGACAGGGGCAAACACTGAAGCTTTCTTT	CASSTQTGANTEAFF
once	.	TRBV12-3/TRBV12-4	TRBJ1-2	TGTGCCAGCGGTTCTCTCTATGGCTACACCTTC	CASGSLYGYTF
.	.	TRBV18	TRBJ1-1	TGTGCCAGCTCAACCGCTAGCGGCACTGAAGCTTTCTTT	CASSTASGTEAFF
.	.	TRBV24-1	TRBJ2-5	TGTGCCACCAGTGATCCCTCGGAGGTGCCGAAAGAGACCCAGTACTTC	CATSDPSEVPKETQYF
.	.	TRBV5-1	TRBJ1-2	TGCGCCAGCAGCTTGGCGGGTCTCAACTATGGCTACACCTTC	CASSLAGLNYGYTF
.	TRBD1	TRBV11-2	TRBJ2-7	TGTGCCAGCAGCTTTCGAGGGACAGTTACCTACGAGCAGTACTTC	CASSFRGTVTYEQYF
.	.	TRBV18	TRBJ1-5	TGTGCCAGCTCACTCCTAGATGAGCAGCCCCAGCATTTT	CASSLLDEQPQHF
.	.	TRBV7-8	TRBJ1-1	TGTGCCAGCAGCTTAGTCCTAGGGAACACTGAAGCTTTCTTT	CASSLVLGNTEAFF
.	TRBD2	TRBV30	TRBJ2-7	TGTGCCTGGAGTGTTGGCGGGAGCGAGCAGTACTTC	CAWSVGGSEQYF
.	.	TRBV7-2	TRBJ2-5	TGTGCCAGCAGCCCCCACCCGGGTGATCAAGAGACCCAGTACTTC	CASSPHPGDQETQYF
once	.	TRBV11-2	TRBJ1-4	TGTGCCAGCAGCTTCCGTAGGGGTGAAAAACTGTTTTTT	CASSFRRGEKLFF
.	.	TRBV2	TRBJ2-1	TGTGCCAGCAGTGATGGGGTCAGGGGAAATGAGCAGTTCTTC	CASSDGVRGNEQFF
.	.	TRBV7-2	TRBJ1-6	TGTGCCAGCACCGTTACGACAGCCCGTAATTCACCCCTCCACTTT	CASTVTTARNSPLHF
once	.	TRBV18	TRBJ1-2	TGTGCCAGCTCACAACAGGGCCCCCGGGGCTATGGCTACACCTTC	CASSQQGPRGYGYTF
few	.	TRBV7-2	TRBJ1-1	TGTGCCAGCAGCTTATATCCATCAGGGGCCACTGAAGCTTTCTTT	CASSLYPSGATEAFF
.	.	TRBV27	TRBJ1-5	TGTGCCAGCAGTTCACAGGGAAGCAATCAGCCCCAGCATTTT	CASSSQGSNQPQHF
.	TRBD1	TRBV19	TRBJ2-2	TGTGCCACTAGGGGTGGCAGGGGGCCCGACACCGGGGAGCTGTTTTTT	CATRGGRGPDTGELFF
.	TRBD2	TRBV6-2/TRBV6-3	TRBJ2-1	TGTGCCAGCAGTGGTGGGACTAGCGGGATCGGAGAGCAGTTCTTC	CASSGGTSGIGEQFF
.	TRBD1	TRBV6-1	TRBJ1-5	TGTGCCAGCAGTGAAGCAACAGGGGGCAGACAGCCCCAGCATTTT	CASSEATGGRQPQHF
.	.	TRBV28	TRBJ2-3	TGTGCCAGCAGCTCCTCTCGATCCAGGCCCTACACAGATACGCAGTATTTT	CASSSSRSRPYTDTQYF
.	TRBD2	TRBV30	TRBJ2-3	TGTGCCTGGAGGAGTAAGCCGACTAGCGGGAAGGGGTATTTT	CAWRSKPTSGKGYF
.	TRBD2	TRBV2	TRBJ2-1	TGTGCCAGCAGGGGACTAGCGGGAGGGTCCGGCAATGAGCAGTTCTTC	CASRGLAGGSGNEQFF
.	TRBD1	TRBV7-8	TRBJ2-3	TGTGCCAGCAGCTTATATCCGAGGACAGGGGTCTTATCCACAGATACGCAGTATTTT	CASSLYPRTGVLSTDTQYF
.	.	TRBV7-9	TRBJ2-3	TGTGCCAGCAGCTTAGACGGGGGCACAGATACGCAGTATTTT	CASSLDGGTDTQYF
.	TRBD1	TRBV5-4	TRBJ2-7	TGTGCCAGCAGCTCCTACCAGGGGGCGAACTACGAGCAGTACTTC	CASSSYQGANYEQYF
once	.	TRBV18	TRBJ2-7	TGTGCCAGCTCACGAGGGATGGAAGTCTACGAGCAGTACTTC	CASSRGMEVYEQYF
.	.	TRBV29-1	TRBJ1-1	TGCAGCGTTGCCCCCGGGGGCACTGAAGCTTTCTTT	CSVAPGGTEAFF
.	TRBD2	TRBV5-1	TRBJ2-7	TGCGCCAGCAGCCCGCAATTGCTAGCGGGAGGTGCAACCTACGAGCAGTACTTC	CASSPQLLAGGATYEQYF
once	TRBD2	TRBV18	TRBJ2-7	TGTGCCAGCTCACAGGGGCTGGCGGGGGGAGTGAACGAGCAGTACTTC	CASSQGLAGGVNEQYF